This T cell receptor beta chain emerged from a study of cytomegalovirus exposure and HLA in healthy donors. Study-wide context: Unique TCR beta sequences numbering around 110 million came from roughly 180 million T cells in an earlier analysis. For the 300 to 400 genotyped donors, approximately 83% fell within the Caucasian-associated ancestry cluster.

The CDR3 is made up of 18 amino acids. Losses at the gene ends were 6 bases for V and 1 base for J; bases not matched to a gene: 16. Germline V CDR1 and CDR2: SGHDT, YYEEEE. 13 Jbeta primers and 60 Vbeta primers were used for the PCR. Using immunoSEQ multiplex PCR, the repertoire was profiled, and TCRdb retains in-frame clones only, with some absent. The sample consists of about 83,000 clones, roughly 79% of them appearing once. This TCR was sampled from a woman aged 30 to 39 in good health and CMV-seronegative. Sequenced material: PBMCs. The gene calls are TRBV5-6 and TRBJ2-5, with 9 bases aligning to TRBD2. This CDR3 is CASNSRSIAGEAQETQYF. The CDR3, as DNA: TGTGCCAGCAATTCCCGGTCAATAGCGGGAGAGGCCCAAGAGACCCAGTACTTC.